This TCR beta chain was found in a study of CD8 T cells in Susac syndrome. In the study overall: Susac syndrome patients were untreated, on corticosteroids with some adding intravenous immunoglobulin, or on intravenous immunoglobulin only.

V was pared by 2 bases and J by 4 bases, with 8 bases between. The CDR3 is 13 residues long. Germline V gene sequence: CDR1 SGDLS, CDR2 YYNGEE. Random-hexamer reverse transcription was applied to roughly 0.5 to 1 ug RNA. Coverage of TCR beta CDR3 amplification by immunoSEQ multiplex PCR extended to 54 Vbeta and 13 Jbeta. TCRdb called the immunoSEQ multiplex PCR reads again in MiXCR, with one record for every CDR3 protein. The data contain about 180,000 distinct CDR3 sequences, 85% to 95% of them seen just once; the ten biggest clones take up 0.1% to 0.13%. CD8+ and CD4+ T cells from blood underwent TCR beta sequencing. The CD8+ and CD4+ T cells were isolated magnetically using a negative isolation approach, whereas the TEMRA cells were enriched by FACS.

Input material: CD4+ T cells from PBMCs. The chain links TRBV9 to TRBJ2-3, with a possible D match to TRBD1 (5 bases). The clonotype comes from a human donor with Susac syndrome. The chain's CDR3 is CASSVQGADTQYF. The CDR3 DNA is TGTGCCAGCAGCGTTCAGGGCGCAGATACGCAGTATTTT.